The following is a T cell receptor (beta chain) sequence with its context. Its antigen is currently unknown. The data were taken from a study of OX40 agonist ivuxolimab in advanced cancers. Notes on the study in general: Mean expanded clone counts were higher in CD8+ than CD4+ T cells. Researchers did not establish what antigens the expanded peripheral T cells target.

Trimming at V came to 4 bases and at J to 2 bases, leaving 10 bases not matched to a gene. The CDR3 runs 16 residues. The germline CDR1 and CDR2 sequences are MGHRA and YSYEKL. Generated by immunoSEQ multiplex PCR, the TCRdb table keeps only in-frame clones and is missing some. The top ten clones hold 0.37% of a sample with 55,000 to 75,000 clones, over 80% of them seen once. Sequencing used CD4+ or CD8+ T cells sorted from blood, obtained in a trial of the OX40 agonist ivuxolimab. The sequence was collected from an adult with an advanced solid tumor such as melanoma, head and neck, liver or kidney cancer. The gene calls are TRBV4-1 and TRBJ2-7; 8 bases agree with TRBD2. CDR3: CASSLSSLGLAYEQYF. CDR3 nucleotides: TGCGCCAGCAGCCTCTCGTCCCTGGGACTAGCCTACGAGCAGTACTTC.